Included here is one T cell receptor (beta chain) sequence, with context. The antigen remains undetermined. Profiled with immunoSEQ multiplex PCR; TCRdb holds only in-frame clones, not every one. This table has around 10,000 clones, around 97% appearing once. These data originate in a study of monozygotic twins with cystic fibrosis. Study background: With about 15 PCR cycles, barcoded libraries came from approximately 2.7 micrograms of fragmented DNA.

The V end lost 1 base, the J end lost 6 bases, and 7 bases lay between the germline ends. Germline V gene sequence: CDR1 MGHRA, CDR2 YSYEKL. This CDR3 spans 13 amino acids. Study-wide results and limits: J usage was most co-twin-similar in 8 of 16 pairs, V in 13. Monozygotic CF twins shared more identical nucleotide clonotypes than unrelated patients. Clonality was generally low (median about 0.0097), higher in the most severe patients.

J is TRBJ1-3 and V is TRBV4-1; D ambiguous. The TCR was taken from a boy younger than 18 with cystic fibrosis. Sample: blood. The CDR3 sequence: CASSQALENTIYF. The CDR3 nucleotides read TGCGCCAGCAGCCAAGCATTGGAAAACACCATATATTTT.